The 32 T cell receptor beta chains given below trace back to one sample, sequenced in a study of T-cell memory formation after mild COVID-19 (dated by TCRdb to the early 2020s). Libraries were constructed by 5' RACE. Instrument used: Illumina NovaSeq 6000. The public reads were quality trimmed at Q25 with fastp and then assembled into clones with MiXCR by TCRdb, keeping productive beta chains. Every entry covers one CDR3 protein and lists the most common genes and DNA from its rows. This sample comprises approximately 400,000 distinct CDR3 sequences, about a sixth of them detected only once. The top ten clonotypes cover around a fifth of the sample. The specimen was PBMCs or a T cell subset sorted from them (not recorded which). Receptors were obtained from a man aged 18 to 35 who had mild COVID-19 (a few samples of this study predate the infection). The sample titles of this study are shuffled in the database, so cell type and time point are left out; the donor was told from shared clones.

The chain combines TRBV11-2 with TRBJ1-3; unclear D gene. Germline V CDR1 and CDR2: SGHAT, FQNNGV. The CDR3 is 15 residues long. V lost 1 base and J lost 0, with 7 bases in between. In DNA form, the CDR3 reads TGTGCCAGCAGCTTAGCCGGGAGCTCTGGAAACACCATATATTTT. Translating gives CASSLAGSSGNTIYF. The whole variable domain, remainder taken from reference TRBV11-2 and TRBJ1-3, is EAGVAQSPRYKIIEKRQSVAFWCNPISGHATLYWYQQILGQGPKLLIQFQNNGVVDDSQLPKDRFSAERLKGVDSTLKIQPAKLEDSAVYLCASSLAGSSGNTIYFGEGSWLTVV.

The rearrangement links TRBV7-9 to TRBJ2-5; no clear D gene. The CDR3 sequence is 13 residues long. Trimming removed 5 bases from V and 5 bases from J, with 12 bases in between. Per germline, CDR1 SEHNR and CDR2 FQNEAQ (reference sequence). The CDR3 DNA reads TGTGCCAGCAGCCTACCCTTAGGGGAGACCCAGTACTTC. Amino acid sequence: CASSLPLGETQYF.

The chain employs TRBV25-1 and TRBJ2-3, with D possibly being TRBD2 (5 bases). V shed 2 bases and J shed 4 bases, with 16 bases lying between them. The CDR3 is 16 amino acids. Germline V gene sequence: CDR1 MGHDK, CDR2 SYGVNS. Here the CDR3 DNA reads TGTGCCAGCAGTGAACGACGGGGTAAGGTGCCAGATACGCAGTATTTT. Protein product: CASSERRGKVPDTQYF.

This clonotype was counted between two and nine times. This chain connects TRBV12-3 or TRBV12-4 to TRBJ2-3, with D perhaps TRBD1 (5 bases). The CDR3 covers 13 residues. Trimming removed 6 bases at V and 3 bases at J, with 10 bases between. CDR3 nucleotides: TGTGCCAGCAGGTACGCAGGGACAGATACGCAGTATTTT. Protein sequence: CASRYAGTDTQYF.

The V gene is TRBV20-1, the J gene TRBJ1-5; weak D call: TRBD1 (6 bases). The ends were cut back, 4 bases at V and 7 bases at J, with 11 bases in the middle. Germline CDR1 DFQATT, CDR2 SNEGSKA (reference sequence). This CDR3 is built from 12 residues. The DNA of the CDR3 is TGCAGTGCTAAACAGGGAGGACAGCCCCAGCATTTT. Its protein product is CSAKQGGQPQHF.

The chain uses TRBV7-3 and TRBJ2-3, with a weak D call TRBD1 (6 bases). The V gene lost 1 base and the J gene lost 3 bases, with 17 bases spanning the gap. There are 17 residues in the CDR3. CDR1 and CDR2 from the germline V gene are SGHTA and FQGTGA. The CDR3 loop is CASSLMNREMLTDTQYF. CDR3 DNA sequence: TGTGCCAGCAGCTTAATGAACAGGGAAATGCTGACAGATACGCAGTATTTT.

This clonotype was detected a few times. The chain carries TRBV11-2 and TRBJ2-6, with unresolved D. Germline values: CDR1 SGHAT, CDR2 FQNNGV. CDR3 length equals 18 residues. Trimming cost V 2 bases and J 0 bases, with 14 bases left between them. CDR3 DNA: TGTGCCAGCAGCTTATGGGCAGGTCTGAGCTCTGGGGCCAACGTCCTGACTTTC. Translation: CASSLWAGLSSGANVLTF.

The V and J genes are TRBV12-5 and TRBJ1-4, with 7 bases lining up with TRBD1. The length of the CDR3 is 17 residues. CDR1 LGHNT and CDR2 FRNRAP come from the germline V gene. Unmatched junction bases numbered 12, after V lost 0 bases and J lost 8 bases. The DNA for the CDR3 is TGTGCTAGTGGTTTGGTACTATGGCGACAGGGAGAAGAAAAACTGTTTTTT. Translated: CASGLVLWRQGEEKLFF. The entire variable domain, with the rest obtained from reference TRBV12-5 and TRBJ1-4, is as follows: DARVTQTPRHKVTEMGQEVTMRCQPILGHNTVFWYRQTMMQGLELLAYFRNRAPLDDSGMPKDRFSAEMPDATLATLKIQPSEPRDSAVYFCASGLVLWRQGEEKLFFGSGTQLSVL.

There are a few counts of this clonotype. The chain links TRBV6-2 or TRBV6-3 to TRBJ1-5; 8 bases are a match to TRBD1. The CDR3 has 16 amino acids. Germline CDR1 reads MNHEY; CDR2 reads SVGEGT. With V trimmed by 2 bases and J by 7 bases, 10 bases remained unmatched. CDR3 region: CASSYVSRGLRQPQHF. CDR3 DNA: TGTGCCAGCAGTTACGTATCCAGGGGGCTAAGACAGCCCCAGCATTTT.

The V gene is TRBV9, the J gene TRBJ2-1, with TRBD2 as a possible D gene (5 bases). V lost 0 bases and J 4 bases, leaving 11 bases between the germline ends. The CDR3 is made up of 15 amino acids. Germline CDR1 is SGDLS and CDR2 is YYNGEE. Here the CDR3 DNA reads TGTGCCAGCAGCGTAGGGGGAGTCGCATACAATGAGCAGTTCTTC. Amino acid sequence: CASSVGGVAYNEQFF. Full variable domain (missing parts from reference TRBV9 and TRBJ2-1): DSGVTQTPKHLITATGQRVTLRCSPRSGDLSVYWYQQSLDQGLQFLIQYYNGEERAKGNILERFSAQQFPDLHSELNLSSLELGDSALYFCASSVGGVAYNEQFFGPGTRLTVL.

The chain couples TRBV6-5 to TRBJ1-1; perhaps TRBD1 as D (5 bases). Germline CDR1 is MNHEY and CDR2 is SVGAGI. V dropped 1 base and J dropped 4 bases, with 22 bases sitting between them. CDR3 length: 18 amino acids. The CDR3 nucleotides read TGTGCCAGCAGTTACTTGGGGTTAGGGACGAAACAGAGCACTGAAGCTTTCTTT. It specifies CASSYLGLGTKQSTEAFF.

This chain uses TRBV27 with TRBJ1-1; perhaps TRBD1 as D (5 bases). CDR1 is MNHEY, CDR2 SMNVEV, per germline (reference sequence). The CDR3 runs 13 residues. Between the trimmed V and J ends, which lost 2 bases and 6 bases, there was a span of 10 bases. The CDR3 reads CASSLVRGPEAFF. The DNA for the CDR3 is TGTGCCAGCAGTTTAGTGCGGGGACCTGAAGCTTTCTTT.

This clonotype was seen more than once but under ten times. The V and J genes are TRBV9 and TRBJ2-5; D unclear. CDR3 size: 12 residues. V lost 3 bases to trimming and J lost 7 bases, with 10 bases between them. Germline V gives CDR1 SGDLS, CDR2 YYNGEE. The chain's CDR3 is CASSGGSGTQYF. The CDR3 nucleotides read TGTGCCAGCAGCGGGGGTTCCGGGACCCAGTACTTC.

The chain is built from TRBV7-2 and TRBJ1-2, with TRBD1 as a possible D gene (5 bases). The CDR3 totals 11 residues. Trimming shortened V by 8 bases and J by 8 bases, and 12 bases separated the two germline ends. The V gene's germline CDR1 is SGHTA and CDR2 FQGNSA. This chain's CDR3 is CASGVGGGYTF. The CDR3 nucleotides read TGTGCCAGCGGAGTCGGGGGGGGCTACACCTTC.

The chain links TRBV3-1 to TRBJ2-5; a weak D match, TRBD1 (5 bases). Germline values: CDR1 LGHDT, CDR2 YNNKEL (reference sequence). This CDR3 is 16 amino acids long. V lost 4 bases, J lost 3 bases, and 18 bases lay in between. The CDR3 region is CASSRPARVREETQYF. The CDR3 DNA reads TGTGCCAGCAGCCGACCGGCCAGGGTCAGGGAAGAGACCCAGTACTTC.

This rearrangement joins TRBV9 to TRBJ1-2; 8 nucleotides agree with TRBD1. The germline V gene encodes CDR1 SGDLS and CDR2 YYNGEE. The ends lost 2 bases at V and 11 bases at J; junction bases unmatched: 17. The CDR3 totals 16 residues. In nucleotides, the CDR3 is TGTGCCAGCAGCGTTTCCTTCGGACAGGGTCAATCCCGATACACCTTC. It is translated as CASSVSFGQGQSRYTF.

This chain uses TRBV7-6 with TRBJ2-7, with 7 bases lining up with TRBD2. Germline V gene sequence: CDR1 SGHVS, CDR2 FNYEAQ. The V gene end was trimmed by 1 base and the J gene end by 2 bases; junction bases not matched to a gene: 8. CDR3 size: 16 residues. CDR3 bases: TGTGCCAGCAGCTTAGGAGCGGCTAGCGGCGCCTACGAGCAGTACTTC. Amino acids: CASSLGAASGAYEQYF.

This chain connects TRBV2 to TRBJ2-6; unclear D gene. The V end lost 4 bases, the J end lost 2 bases, and 15 bases lay between the germline ends. Germline V gene sequence: CDR1 SNHLY, CDR2 FYNNEI. The CDR3 has 17 residues. The DNA for the CDR3 is TGTGCCAGCAGTGGAGGTCCAGAACGAGCTGGGGCCAACGTCCTGACTTTC. Its translation is CASSGGPERAGANVLTF. Variable domain in full (rest from reference TRBV2 and TRBJ2-6): EPEVTQTPSHQVTQMGQEVILRCVPISNHLYFYWYRQILGQKVEFLVSFYNNEISEKSEIFDDQFSVERPDGSNFTLKIRSTKLEDSAMYFCASSGGPERAGANVLTFGAGSRLTVL.

This chain uses TRBV7-2 with TRBJ2-5, with TRBD1 identical over 8 bases. The CDR3 consists of 17 residues. CDR1 and CDR2 (germline): SGHTA, FQGNSA. V lost 5 bases to trimming and J lost 5 bases; unmatched junction nucleotides: 16. DNA of the CDR3: TGTGCCAGCAGCCAACGGCGGGCGACAGGGGTTGGGGAGACCCAGTACTTC. Amino acid sequence: CASSQRRATGVGETQYF. Filled out from reference TRBV7-2 and TRBJ2-5, the complete variable domain reads GAGVSQSPSNKVTEKGKDVELRCDPISGHTALYWYRQSLGQGLEFLIYFQGNSAPDKSGLPSDRFSAERTGGSVSTLTIQRTQQEDSAVYLCASSQRRATGVGETQYFGPGTRLLVL.

The chain recombines TRBV11-2 with TRBJ1-1; TRBD1 is a possible D gene (6 bases). Germline lookup yields CDR1 SGHAT and CDR2 FQNNGV. With 4 bases removed from V and 7 bases from J, the gap between germline ends came to 10 bases. The CDR3 is 12 amino acids. CDR3 region: CASSSRQDEAFF. The CDR3 coding sequence is TGTGCCAGCAGCTCACGACAGGATGAAGCTTTCTTT.

This clonotype was seen many times. The chain employs TRBV7-8 and TRBJ2-2; D not certain. CDR1 is SGHVS, CDR2 FQNEAQ, per germline. The CDR3 loop spans 12 amino acids. V lost 4 bases to trimming and J lost 5 bases, with 5 bases between them. The DNA for the CDR3 is TGTGCCAGCAGCTCAGATACCGGGGAGCTGTTTTTT. Translation: CASSSDTGELFF.

This clonotype was observed many times. The chain carries TRBV7-2 and TRBJ1-6; D gene uncertain. The germline CDR1 and CDR2 sequences are SGHTA and FQGNSA. Trimming cost V 6 bases and J 9 bases, with 9 bases left between them. CDR3 length: 12 residues. CDR3 in amino acids: CASRHYGSPLHF. The DNA of the CDR3 is TGTGCCAGCAGACACTACGGTTCACCCCTCCACTTT. Combining the CDR3 with reference TRBV7-2 and TRBJ1-6 gives the whole variable domain GAGVSQSPSNKVTEKGKDVELRCDPISGHTALYWYRQSLGQGLEFLIYFQGNSAPDKSGLPSDRFSAERTGGSVSTLTIQRTQQEDSAVYLCASRHYGSPLHFGNGTRLTVT.

The chain employs TRBV7-8 and TRBJ1-2, with 10 bases identical to TRBD1. Germline V gene sequence: CDR1 SGHVS, CDR2 FQNEAQ. V trimming: 5 bases; J trimming: 3 bases; junction bases outside the gene matches: 12. This CDR3 is 17 amino acids long. The CDR3 DNA sequence: TGTGCCAGCAGCCCCCGGACAGGGGGATCCGCCCACTATGGCTACACCTTC. Its protein is CASSPRTGGSAHYGYTF.

The chain recombines TRBV28 with TRBJ2-3; D gene uncertain. Trimming left V 5 bases short and J 5 bases short, with 8 bases between. The CDR3 extends over 12 amino acids. CDR1 and CDR2 from the germline V gene are MDHEN and SYDVKM. The CDR3 sequence is CASSPWGDTQYF. CDR3 bases: TGTGCCAGCAGTCCGTGGGGAGATACGCAGTATTTT.

The rearrangement uses TRBV7-3 and TRBJ2-7; D uncertain. Germline V lookup: CDR1 SGHTA, CDR2 FQGTGA. Trimming cost V 5 bases and J 7 bases, with 15 bases left between them. The CDR3 sequence is 13 residues long. Here the CDR3 reads CASSPDPVGEQYF. CDR3 DNA: TGTGCCAGCAGCCCGGACCCCGTGGGTGAGCAGTACTTC.

This clonotype was counted a few times. The chain employs TRBV10-3 and TRBJ2-3; perhaps TRBD1 as D (6 bases). V lost 3 bases and J 3 bases, leaving 10 bases between the germline ends. The CDR3 extends over 14 amino acids. The germline V gene has CDR1 ENHRY and CDR2 SYGVKD. The CDR3 here is CAISEQGRTDTQYF. CDR3 in DNA: TGTGCCATCAGTGAACAGGGAAGGACAGATACGCAGTATTTT.

The chain joins TRBV20-1 to TRBJ2-3; no reliable D call. Trimming left V 3 bases short and J 4 bases short, with 11 bases between. The CDR3 has 13 amino acids. Germline V gene sequence: CDR1 DFQATT, CDR2 SNEGSKA (reference sequence). In DNA, the CDR3 is TGCAGTGCTAGGGGCCTGGGCGCAGATACGCAGTATTTT. Its translation: CSARGLGADTQYF.

This clonotype has a count of ten or more. The gene calls are TRBV4-2 and TRBJ2-3; 7 nucleotides agree with TRBD2. Germline CDR1 and CDR2: LGHNA and YNFKEQ. The CDR3 runs 16 residues. The ends lost 0 bases at V and 2 bases at J; junction bases unmatched: 5. The CDR3 reads CASSQEGGSYTDTQYF. CDR3 nucleotide sequence: TGTGCCAGCAGCCAAGAAGGCGGGAGCTACACAGATACGCAGTATTTT.

This clonotype occurred many times. J is TRBJ2-1 and V is TRBV7-2; 11 nucleotides align to TRBD2. Germline values: CDR1 SGHTA, CDR2 FQGNSA. J was trimmed by 9 bases and V by 7 bases; bases with no gene match: 11. The CDR3 totals 15 residues. The CDR3 region is CASNHGGLAGGEQFF. The CDR3 bases are TGTGCCAGCAACCACGGTGGGCTAGCGGGGGGTGAGCAGTTCTTC.

This clonotype was observed a few times. V usage is TRBV6-5 and J usage is TRBJ2-3; 10 bases align to TRBD2. Trimming removed 6 bases from V and 6 bases from J; junction bases left unmatched: 15. From germline, CDR1 is MNHEY and CDR2 SVGAGI. The CDR3 has 17 amino acids. CDR3 nucleotides: TGTGCCAGCAGCCTCCGAAGGCTAGCGGGGGATAGTGATACGCAGTATTTT. Protein sequence: CASSLRRLAGDSDTQYF.

This clonotype was seen ten or more times. The V gene is TRBV7-2, the J gene TRBJ1-1; D is unresolved. V was shortened by 0 bases and J by 1 base, with 6 bases between the two germline ends. This CDR3 contains 14 residues. Germline assignment: CDR1 SGHTA and CDR2 FQGNSA. CDR3 bases: TGTGCCAGCAGCTTAGCGTGGGAGAACACTGAAGCTTTCTTT. This translates into CASSLAWENTEAFF.

The rearrangement links TRBV7-2 to TRBJ2-3; 8 bases are shared with TRBD2. The germline V gene encodes CDR1 SGHTA and CDR2 FQGNSA. CDR3 size: 17 residues. The V and J ends lost 1 base and 1 base, in that order; junction bases with no gene match: 7. The CDR3 region has the DNA TGTGCCAGCAGCTTAGGGGCAGCAGCGGGGGGCACAGATACGCAGTATTTT. Its translation: CASSLGAAAGGTDTQYF.